This is a list of T cell receptor beta chains from one sample in a study of metastatic and nonmetastatic thyroid tumors. TCRdb used MiXCR to call clones anew from the PCR reads. The sample yields 35,000 to 45,000 clones, around 21% seen once. Sequencing input: blood. Receptor source: a female donor with papillary thyroid cancer or a benign thyroid nodule (not recorded which). Some clones in this sample may be carry-over from other donors' samples. Each CDR3 is given with its conserved first and last residue. Fields, in order: CDR3 DNA, CDR3 protein, D gene, clone size, V gene, J gene. The D gene is left open where the match is weak. Rows may omit the clone size; those that give it use once, few, many or a size class.

TGTGCCAGCAGCTCCTCTTTGGATACGCAGTATTTT	CASSSSLDTQYF	NA	few	TRBV7-2	TRBJ2-3
TGTGCCAGCAGGTTGTTGGGGGGTCATCGACACGAGCAGTACTTC	CASRLLGGHRHEQYF	NA	many	TRBV2	TRBJ2-7
TGTGCCAGCAGTGAGATAGCGGGAGGGGAGCCCACAGATACGCAGTATTTT	CASSEIAGGEPTDTQYF	TRBD2	NA	TRBV6-1	TRBJ2-3
TGTGCTAGTGGGGAGGGACAGAGCACAGATACGCAGTATTTT	CASGEGQSTDTQYF	NA	many	TRBV12-5	TRBJ2-3
TGCAGTGCTAGAACAGGGGGCCAAGCCGAAGAGACCCAGTACTTC	CSARTGGQAEETQYF	TRBD1	many	TRBV20-1	TRBJ2-5
TGTGCCTGGAGTGTACGGCGGGGGGCAGCCGGGGAGCTGTTTTTT	CAWSVRRGAAGELFF	TRBD2	few	TRBV30	TRBJ2-2
TGTGCCAGCAGTTACTCGTTTGGGTATGAGCAGTTCTTC	CASSYSFGYEQFF	NA	many	TRBV6-5	TRBJ2-1
TGTGCCAGCAGCCCAGATAAGGTTAGGACTGAAGCTTTCTTT	CASSPDKVRTEAFF	NA	many	TRBV4-2	TRBJ1-1
TGTGCCAGCAGTTTAGGAGTTAGCGGGGATAGCACAGATACGCAGTATTTT	CASSLGVSGDSTDTQYF	TRBD2	many	TRBV27	TRBJ2-3
TGTGCCAGCAGCCTGGTTCCGGAGCTAAGCGAGCAGTACTTC	CASSLVPELSEQYF	NA	NA	TRBV7-8	TRBJ2-7
TGCAGTGCTGCGGACCCATACAATGAGCAGTTCTTC	CSAADPYNEQFF	NA	NA	TRBV20-1	TRBJ2-1
TGTGCCAGTATCGGGTCAGGGGACGAGCAGTACTTC	CASIGSGDEQYF	NA	many	TRBV19	TRBJ2-7
TGTGCCAGCAGCCAAACAAACAGGGGCCTGAACACTGAAGCTTTCTTT	CASSQTNRGLNTEAFF	TRBD1	many	TRBV14	TRBJ1-1
TGTGCCAGCAGGCCCTTGATTGGGAACACTGAAGCTTTCTTT	CASRPLIGNTEAFF	NA	NA	TRBV3-1	TRBJ1-1
TGTGCCACCAGCAGAGATCGGGCAGGGATCTCGAATTCACCCCTCCACTTT	CATSRDRAGISNSPLHF	NA	few	TRBV15	TRBJ1-6
TGTGCCAGCAGCTCGGGACAGGGGGCCTACAATGAGCAGTTCTTC	CASSSGQGAYNEQFF	TRBD1	many	TRBV11-3	TRBJ2-1
TGCAGCGCTAGAGATGGGGCAGGGAACCTTAATTCACCCCTCCACTTT	CSARDGAGNLNSPLHF	NA	NA	TRBV20-1	TRBJ1-6
TGTGCCAGAAGTTTACCGGCAGGGGTGAGAACAGATACGCAGTATTTT	CARSLPAGVRTDTQYF	NA	NA	TRBV28	TRBJ2-3
TGCGCCAGCGCCCCCGAGGGCCAGGGATTAACCGGGGAGCTGTTTTTT	CASAPEGQGLTGELFF	NA	many	TRBV5-1	TRBJ2-2
TGTGCCAGCAGCACCAGCGGTACTCATGGCTACACCTTC	CASSTSGTHGYTF	NA	few	TRBV12-3/TRBV12-4	TRBJ1-2
TGTGCCAGCAGCGTGTGGACAGGGTCCTCCGGCTACACCTTC	CASSVWTGSSGYTF	TRBD1	many	TRBV6-1	TRBJ1-2
TGTGCCAGCGTCCCGGGCCCCCACAGGGAGGGTGAGCAGTTCTTC	CASVPGPHREGEQFF	NA	NA	TRBV5-5	TRBJ2-1
TGTGCCAGCAGCCAAGTCAGCCGGGACACTGAAGCTTTCTTT	CASSQVSRDTEAFF	NA	once	TRBV4-2	TRBJ1-1
TGCGCCAGCAGCTTGGATAGGTCCACCGGGGAGCTGTTTTTT	CASSLDRSTGELFF	NA	many	TRBV5-1	TRBJ2-2
TGTGCCAGCAGCCCAGGGCACGGAAACACCATATATTTT	CASSPGHGNTIYF	NA	many	TRBV3-1	TRBJ1-3
TGCGCCAGCAGCTTGGAGGACCCACGGAATGAGCAGTTCTTC	CASSLEDPRNEQFF	NA	many	TRBV5-1	TRBJ2-1
TGTGCCAGCAGCGTGGAGGACCGGGCAGACTACTACGAGCAGTACTTC	CASSVEDRADYYEQYF	NA	many	TRBV5-6	TRBJ2-7
TGCAGTGCTAGTGACGGGGTTCAGCCCCAGCATTTT	CSASDGVQPQHF	NA	NA	TRBV20-1	TRBJ1-5
TGCAGTGCTAGCCCAGGAGCTGAAAACTATGGCTACACCTTC	CSASPGAENYGYTF	NA	NA	TRBV20-1	TRBJ1-2
TGTGCCAGCAGCTCCGGGACCAGGGGGCAGCAGTTCTTC	CASSSGTRGQQFF	TRBD1	many	TRBV11-3	TRBJ2-1
TGTGCCAGCAGTAACCCCGGTTTGGGGATCTACGAGCAGTACTTC	CASSNPGLGIYEQYF	NA	few	TRBV6-1	TRBJ2-7
TGTGCCAGCAGTCCAACCGGGACAGGGCAGTTATCACCCCTCCACTTT	CASSPTGTGQLSPLHF	TRBD1	NA	TRBV28	TRBJ1-6
TGTGCCAGCAGAGGAATGGGGGGAAGCTACGAGCAGTACTTC	CASRGMGGSYEQYF	NA	medium-sized	TRBV2	TRBJ2-7
TGCAGTGCTAGAGATGGAGGAGCACTAACCGGGGGGGATGAGCAGTTCTTC	CSARDGGALTGGDEQFF	TRBD2	many	TRBV20-1	TRBJ2-1
TGTGCCAGCAGCTTAGAATGGGCTCAAGCAAGCTACGAGCAGTACTTC	CASSLEWAQASYEQYF	NA	NA	TRBV11-2	TRBJ2-7
TGTGCCAGCAGCCCAATCGACAGGGGGAATAGGAGGACTGAAGCTTTCTTT	CASSPIDRGNRRTEAFF	TRBD1	NA	TRBV6-1	TRBJ1-1
TGCAGTGCCCGCTACGCGGGAGTTGTGGGCAATGAGCAGTTCTTC	CSARYAGVVGNEQFF	TRBD2	few	TRBV20-1	TRBJ2-1
TGTGCCAGCAGTTTACCAGGGGAGGCAAACTACGAGCAGTACTTC	CASSLPGEANYEQYF	NA	few	TRBV28	TRBJ2-7
TGTGCCAGCAGTGTCCCCGGGACAGGGGACACTGAAGCTTTCTTT	CASSVPGTGDTEAFF	TRBD1	few	TRBV28	TRBJ1-1
TGTGCCAGCAGACATGGGCCCTTCTCTGGAAACACCATATATTTT	CASRHGPFSGNTIYF	NA	few	TRBV6-1	TRBJ1-3
TGTGCCAGCAGCTTGGGGGGTGGGACGGATGAAGCTTTCTTT	CASSLGGGTDEAFF	NA	NA	TRBV5-4	TRBJ1-1
TGTGCCAGGCCAGGCGGGTGCACCGGGGAGCTGTTTTTT	CARPGGCTGELFF	NA	many	TRBV6-1	TRBJ2-2
TGTGCCATAGGACCTAACAATCAGCCCCAGAATTTT	CAIGPNNQPQNF	NA	NA	TRBV28	TRBJ1-5
TGTGCCATCCGTTTGGGTAATTCGGACAGGGACACAGGAAACACCATATATTTT	CAIRLGNSDRDTGNTIYF	TRBD1	NA	TRBV6-2/TRBV6-3	TRBJ1-3
TGTGCCAGCAGCTTAGCGGCGGACTTTGGGAGGGGAGACTACGAGCAGTACTTC	CASSLAADFGRGDYEQYF	TRBD2	NA	TRBV7-2	TRBJ2-7
TGTGCCTGGAGTGGGACTAGCGGGAGGGCCGTCACCGGGGAGCTGTTTTTT	CAWSGTSGRAVTGELFF	TRBD2	many	TRBV30	TRBJ2-2
TGTGCCGGGGAGGGGGCACGGGGCTATGGCTACACCTTC	CAGEGARGYGYTF	TRBD1	NA	TRBV30	TRBJ1-2
TGCAGCGGGGCCCGCTCCTACAATGAGCAGTTCTTC	CSGARSYNEQFF	NA	few	TRBV29-1	TRBJ2-1
TGTGCCAGCAGCTCTCCCGACAGGGTGAACAGAGGGGAGCTGTTTTTT	CASSSPDRVNRGELFF	TRBD1	NA	TRBV5-4	TRBJ2-2
TGTGCCAGCAGCCGCACTGGGGATAGCTCCTACGAGCAGTACTTC	CASSRTGDSSYEQYF	NA	many	TRBV7-8	TRBJ2-7
TGTGCCAGCTCGTATACTAGCGGGAGAGGCGACGGGGAGCTGTTTTTT	CASSYTSGRGDGELFF	TRBD2	many	TRBV18	TRBJ2-2
TGTGCCAGCAGCTTATCCCCTATAGGGCATGAGACCCAGTACTTC	CASSLSPIGHETQYF	NA	NA	TRBV7-9	TRBJ2-5